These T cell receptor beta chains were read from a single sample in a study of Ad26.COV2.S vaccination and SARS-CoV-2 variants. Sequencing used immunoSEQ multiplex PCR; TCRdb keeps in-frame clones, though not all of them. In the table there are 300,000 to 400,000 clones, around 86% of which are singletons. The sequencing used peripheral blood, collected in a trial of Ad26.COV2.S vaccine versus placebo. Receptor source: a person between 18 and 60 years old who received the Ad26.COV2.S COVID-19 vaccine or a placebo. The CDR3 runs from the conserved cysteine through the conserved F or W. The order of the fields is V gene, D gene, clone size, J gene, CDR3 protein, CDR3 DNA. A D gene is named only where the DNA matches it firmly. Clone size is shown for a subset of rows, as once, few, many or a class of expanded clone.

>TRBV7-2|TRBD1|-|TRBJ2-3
CASRQGATDTQYF
TGTGCCAGCAGACAGGGGGCGACAGATACGCAGTATTTT
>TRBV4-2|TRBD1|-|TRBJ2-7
CASSQDRATYEQYF
TGTGCCAGCAGCCAGGACAGGGCCACCTACGAGCAGTACTTC
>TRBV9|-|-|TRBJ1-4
CASSVGGATNEKLFF
TGTGCCAGCAGCGTAGGGGGCGCAACTAATGAAAAACTGTTTTTT
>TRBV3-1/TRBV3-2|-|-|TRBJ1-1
CASSQDFFQGGNTEAFF
TGTGCCAGCAGCCAAGATTTTTTCCAGGGAGGGAACACTGAAGCTTTCTTT
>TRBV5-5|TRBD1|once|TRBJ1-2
CASSASQGGTYGYTF
TGTGCCAGCAGCGCCTCCCAGGGGGGAACATATGGCTACACCTTC
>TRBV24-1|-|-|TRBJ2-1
CATSDWAENEQFF
TGTGCCACCAGTGATTGGGCGGAGAATGAGCAGTTCTTC
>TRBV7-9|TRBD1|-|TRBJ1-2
CASSQAQQGADGYTF
TGTGCCAGCAGCCAAGCCCAGCAGGGGGCGGATGGCTACACCTTC
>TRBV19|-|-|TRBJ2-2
CASRGLANTGELFF
TGTGCCAGTAGGGGGTTGGCGAACACCGGGGAGCTGTTTTTT
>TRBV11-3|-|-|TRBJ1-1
CASSSVVGGNTEAFF
TGTGCCAGCAGCTCCGTCGTTGGGGGGAACACTGAAGCTTTCTTT
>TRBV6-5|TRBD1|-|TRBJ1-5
CASSTGQGGYQPQHF
TGTGCCAGCAGCACGGGACAGGGAGGTTATCAGCCCCAGCATTTT
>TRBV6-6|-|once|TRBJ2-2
CASSYSRGSASGELFF
TGTGCCAGCAGTTACTCAAGGGGAAGTGCGTCCGGGGAGCTGTTTTTT
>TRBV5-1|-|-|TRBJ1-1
CASSFEGPSEAFF
TGCGCCAGCAGCTTCGAAGGTCCTAGTGAAGCTTTCTTT
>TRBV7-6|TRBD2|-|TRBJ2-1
CASSLAGTSGPSSYNEQFF
TGTGCCAGCAGCTTAGCCGGGACTAGCGGACCCAGCTCCTACAATGAGCAGTTCTTC
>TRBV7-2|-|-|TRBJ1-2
CASSPDGAYGYTF
TGTGCCAGCAGCCCAGACGGAGCCTATGGCTACACCTTC
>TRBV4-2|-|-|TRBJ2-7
CASSPEGGGEQYF
TGTGCCAGCAGCCCCGAGGGGGGTGGCGAGCAGTACTTC
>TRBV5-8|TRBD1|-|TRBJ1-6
CASSLRGGQGNSPLHF
TGTGCCAGCAGCTTGCGAGGGGGCCAGGGTAATTCACCCCTCCACTTT
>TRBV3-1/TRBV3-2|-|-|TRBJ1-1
CASRYEGRTEAFF
TGTGCCAGCAGGTACGAAGGAAGAACTGAAGCTTTCTTT
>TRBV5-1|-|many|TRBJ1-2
CASSLQGNYGYTF
TGCGCCAGCAGCTTGCAGGGAAACTATGGCTACACCTTC
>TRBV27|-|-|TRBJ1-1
CASTTVRKNTEAFF
TGTGCCAGCACCACGGTCAGGAAGAACACTGAAGCTTTCTTT
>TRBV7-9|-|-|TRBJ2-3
CASSSPGQPDTQYF
TGTGCCAGCAGCTCACCGGGACAACCAGATACGCAGTATTTT
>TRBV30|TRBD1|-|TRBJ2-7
CAWSGDRDEQYF
TGTGCCTGGAGTGGGGACAGGGACGAGCAGTACTTC
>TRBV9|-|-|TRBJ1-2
CASSVNPTDNYGYTF
TGTGCCAGCAGCGTGAACCCGACAGATAACTATGGCTACACCTTC
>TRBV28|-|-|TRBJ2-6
CASSSPPGLGRSYGGANVLTF
TGTGCCAGCAGTTCACCTCCCGGTCTTGGGAGATCCTATGGTGGGGCCAACGTCCTGACTTTC
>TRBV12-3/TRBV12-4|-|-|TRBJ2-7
CASSPGHRYEQYF
TGTGCCAGCAGTCCGGGACACCGCTACGAGCAGTACTTC
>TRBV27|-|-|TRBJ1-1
CASSPRIAVNTEAFF
TGTGCCAGCAGTCCGAGGATTGCCGTGAACACTGAAGCTTTCTTT
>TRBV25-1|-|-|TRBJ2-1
CASSEFRGVYNEQFF
TGTGCCAGCAGTGAATTCAGGGGCGTTTACAATGAGCAGTTCTTC
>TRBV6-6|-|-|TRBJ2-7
CASSYSLAYEQYF
TGTGCCAGCAGTTACTCACTAGCCTACGAGCAGTACTTC
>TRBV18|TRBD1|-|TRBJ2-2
CASSQRGTGKNTNTGELFF
TGTGCCAGCTCTCAACGGGGGACAGGTAAAAATACGAACACCGGGGAGCTGTTTTTT
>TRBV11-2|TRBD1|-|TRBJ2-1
CASSQGTGGYNEQFF
TGTGCCAGCAGCCAAGGGACAGGGGGATACAATGAGCAGTTCTTC
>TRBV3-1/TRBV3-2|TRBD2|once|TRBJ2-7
CASTPGRAAGNYEQYF
TGTGCCAGCACCCCTGGGAGGGCAGCAGGTAACTACGAGCAGTACTTC